These 17 T cell receptor beta chains share one sample of origin, sequenced in a study of cytomegalovirus exposure and HLA in healthy donors. This PCR relied on a set of 60 Vbeta primers and 13 Jbeta primers. Libraries were prepared by immunoSEQ multiplex PCR; TCRdb keeps only in-frame clonotypes and omits some of them. Here the sample spans tens of thousands of clones, 81% being singletons. Material: PBMCs. These receptors were obtained from a girl aged 2 to 9 in good health and CMV-seropositive.

The chain links TRBV5-4 to TRBJ1-1; TRBD1 is a possible D gene (6 bases). CDR1 is SGHNT and CDR2 is YYREEE in the germline V gene (reference sequence). The length of the CDR3 is 14 residues. V was pared by 3 bases and J by 1 base, with 10 bases between. CDR3 in amino acids: CASSSQQGNTEAFF. The CDR3 DNA follows: TGTGCCAGCAGCTCCCAACAGGGGAACACTGAAGCTTTCTTT.

The chain combines TRBV4-1 with TRBJ2-7, with 10 positions matching TRBD2. Germline CDR1 and CDR2: MGHRA and YSYEKL. The CDR3 has 16 amino acids. Trimming removed 2 bases from V and 2 bases from J; junction bases left unmatched: 6. CDR3 in amino acids: CASSQLGLADPYEQYF. The DNA of the CDR3 is TGCGCCAGCAGCCAACTTGGACTAGCGGATCCCTACGAGCAGTACTTC.

This chain uses TRBV6-1 with TRBJ1-2; D might be TRBD1 (5 bases). The CDR3 consists of 15 residues. V was trimmed by 4 bases and J by 4 bases, leaving 16 bases between them. CDR1 MNHNS and CDR2 SASEGT come from the germline V gene. The CDR3 DNA sequence: TGTGCCAGCAGTGCTTTCGACAGCACCTCCTATGGCTACACCTTC. Translated: CASSAFDSTSYGYTF.

V gene TRBV28 combines with J gene TRBJ2-1; TRBD1 matches 7 bases. V lost 3 bases and J lost 3; bases outside the gene matches: 8. Per germline, CDR1 MDHEN and CDR2 SYDVKM. This CDR3 region has 16 residues. CDR3 sequence reads: CASSFIEGAVYNEQFF. The CDR3 DNA sequence: TGTGCCAGCAGTTTCATAGAGGGGGCGGTCTACAATGAGCAGTTCTTC.

The rearrangement joins TRBV19 to TRBJ1-1; 10 nucleotides line up with TRBD1. This CDR3 spans 13 amino acids. Germline V gene sequence: CDR1 LNHDA, CDR2 SQIVND (reference sequence). With 6 bases clipped from V and 11 bases from J, the junction kept 9 bases outside the gene matches. The DNA of the CDR3 is TGTGCCAGTAGCAAACCGGGACAGGGGTTGGCTTTCTTT. This encodes CASSKPGQGLAFF.

V is TRBV28 and J is TRBJ1-5; the D is unclear. Germline V gene data show CDR1 as MDHEN and CDR2 as SYDVKM. Trimming removed 6 bases at V and 2 bases at J, with 17 bases between. The CDR3 consists of 16 residues. CDR3: CASSSGEGDRNQPQHF. In nucleotides, the CDR3 is TGTGCCAGCAGCTCCGGTGAGGGAGATCGCAATCAGCCCCAGCATTTT.

Concerning this clone itself: Other DNA variants within this sample encode the same CDR3. This chain links TRBV6-5 with TRBJ2-7; tentatively, D is TRBD1 (6 bases). Germline assignment: CDR1 MNHEY and CDR2 SVGAGI. V was cut by 6 bases and J by 3 bases, with 9 bases left in between. The CDR3 consists of 12 residues. CDR3 in DNA: TGTGCCAGCAGCCTACAGGGCTACGAGCAGTACTTC. It translates to CASSLQGYEQYF.

The chain carries TRBV5-4 and TRBJ1-1; D is perhaps TRBD1 (6 bases). CDR3 length: 16 amino acids. V was cut by 1 base and J by 1 base, with 14 bases left in between. Germline CDR1 SGHNT, CDR2 YYREEE (reference sequence). The CDR3 DNA is TGTGCCAGCAGCTTGTTCAGGGGCACAGGGAACACTGAAGCTTTCTTT. This gives the protein CASSLFRGTGNTEAFF. Full variable domain (remainder filled in from reference TRBV5-4 and TRBJ1-1): ETGVTQSPTHLIKTRGQQVTLRCSSQSGHNTVSWYQQALGQGPQFIFQYYREEENGRGNFPPRFSGLQFPNYSSELNVNALELDDSALYLCASSLFRGTGNTEAFFGQGTRLTVV.

The chain combines TRBV7-8 with TRBJ2-3; 8 bases align to TRBD2. Germline CDR1 is SGHVS and CDR2 is FQNEAQ. The CDR3 is made up of 18 amino acids. J lost 0 bases, V lost 5 bases, and 13 bases had no gene match. Here the CDR3 reads CASSRSGSKIGSTDTQYF. The CDR3 nucleotides are TGTGCCAGCAGCCGAAGCGGGAGTAAGATAGGCAGCACAGATACGCAGTATTTT.

To note about this clone: One end of the junction does not line up with germline, which may come from a read error. This sequence joins TRBV7-9 and TRBJ2-7; a possible D gene is TRBD1 (5 bases). CDR1 and CDR2 (germline): SEHNR, FQNEAQ (reference sequence). This CDR3 is 12 amino acids long. Here the CDR3 DNA reads TGTTCCAGCAGCGCAGGGTCCCACGAGCAGTACTTC. Its translation is CSSSAGSHEQYF.

Comment on this clone: At one of its ends the junction is not consistent with the germline gene, which may arise from a read error. The chain combines TRBV7-9 with TRBJ2-7; a weak D match, TRBD1 (7 bases). The CDR3 extends over 15 amino acids. Germline CDR1 is SEHNR and CDR2 is FQNEAQ (reference sequence). CDR3 bases: TGTGCCAGCAGCCTCACCCCCGCGGGACAGCCTTTGGCGCACTTC. Translated: CASSLTPAGQPLAHF. The whole variable domain, remainder taken from reference TRBV7-9 and TRBJ2-7, is DTGVSQNPRHKITKRGQNVTFRCDPISEHNRLYWYRQTLGQGPEFLTYFQNEAQLEKSRLLSDRFSAERPKGSFSTLEIQRTEQGDSAMYLCASSLTPAGQPLAHFGPGTRLTVT.

This clone was picked up a small number of times. The chain joins TRBV6-1 to TRBJ2-7; 8 nucleotides agree with TRBD1. V shed 8 bases, J shed 7 bases, and the junction held 10 bases outside the gene matches. CDR3 length: 13 residues. The germline V gene has CDR1 MNHNS and CDR2 SASEGT. The CDR3 sequence: CASGTGPFGEQYF. CDR3 nucleotide sequence: TGTGCCAGCGGGACAGGACCCTTTGGGGAGCAGTACTTC.

This rearrangement joins TRBV13 to TRBJ2-5, with 13 bases matching TRBD2. The V and J ends lost 9 bases and 5 bases, in that order; junction bases with no gene match: 12. Germline CDR1 reads PRHDT; CDR2 reads FYEKMQ (reference sequence). CDR3 length: 16 residues. This CDR3 is CASSVGLAGDGETQYF. CDR3 DNA: TGTGCCAGTAGCGTCGGACTAGCGGGAGATGGGGAGACCCAGTACTTC.

The chain carries TRBV6-5 and TRBJ2-7, with 8 bases that match TRBD1. V lost 1 base to trimming and J lost 9 bases; unmatched junction nucleotides: 11. The germline gives CDR1 MNHEY, CDR2 SVGAGI. The CDR3 runs 15 residues. The CDR3 reads CASSYYGTGNQRQYF. The CDR3 DNA sequence: TGTGCCAGCAGTTACTATGGGACAGGTAATCAACGGCAGTACTTC.

The V and J genes are TRBV25-1 and TRBJ1-2, with D unresolved. V lost 1 base, J lost 5 bases, and 11 bases lay in between. The CDR3 has 14 amino acids. Germline V gene data show CDR1 as MGHDK and CDR2 as SYGVNS. CDR3 bases: TGTGCCAGCAGTGAATTAGGCGGACTTTATGGCTACACCTTC. Protein product: CASSELGGLYGYTF.

The chain couples TRBV5-6 to TRBJ2-1; tentatively, D is TRBD1 (6 bases). The germline V and J ends were trimmed by 4 bases and 7 bases, with 9 bases remaining between them. CDR1 SGHDT and CDR2 YYEEEE come from the germline V gene. The CDR3 covers 12 residues. CDR3 bases: TGTGCCAGCAGCCGGACAGAGAATGAGCAGTTCTTC. Protein product: CASSRTENEQFF.

The rearrangement joins TRBV6-5 to TRBJ2-7; no reliable D call. The V gene lost 6 bases and the J gene lost 3 bases, with 6 bases spanning the gap. The CDR3 has 11 amino acids. Germline CDR1 and CDR2: MNHEY and SVGAGI. The CDR3 DNA follows: TGTGCCAGCAGCTCAGTCTACGAGCAGTACTTC. Translating gives CASSSVYEQYF.